This T cell receptor (beta chain) came from a study of blood T cell repertoires in COVID-19. Study-level information: Italy, Spain and the United States were the sources of the convalescent and acute COVID-19 samples. The cDNA or gDNA used as material had been derived from T cells, B-cell-depleted T cells, or PBMCs.

Original methodology: By means of reference gene primer amplification, nucleated cell counts were estimated. Data came from immunoSEQ multiplex PCR; TCRdb stores just in-frame clones and leaves some out. The V and J calls and the clone size are those of that table, but D and trimming were determined from the DNA. This table has about 100,000 clones, roughly 92% appearing once. Trimming shortened V by 2 bases and J by 3 bases, and 10 bases separated the two germline ends. Germline-derived CDR1 and CDR2 are LNHNV and YYDKDF (reference sequence). This CDR3 has 14 residues. The specimen was peripheral blood. V is TRBV15 and J is TRBJ1-1; D perhaps matches TRBD1 (6 bases). The receptor comes from a man in his sixties or seventies with acute or convalescent COVID-19. CDR3 coding DNA: TGTGCCACCAGCAGACTGGACAGCGACACTGAAGCTTTCTTT. It codes for CATSRLDSDTEAFF.